Presented here are 27 T cell receptor beta chains from one specimen sequenced in a study of beta chain features in type 1 diabetes. Reverse transcription of all isolated RNA meant that expressed TCRB transcripts were sequenced. Only in-frame clones appear in the TCRdb table, and some are missing; sequencing was by immunoSEQ multiplex PCR. The table shows under 550,000 clones, with 9.5% to 12% occurring only once. Sequenced material: naive CD4+ T cells from blood. These receptors all come from a woman aged 18 to 35 in good health.

This clone was recorded a few times. V usage is TRBV11-3 and J usage is TRBJ1-1, with 7 bases lining up with TRBD1. This CDR3 contains 15 residues. V lost 4 bases, J lost 1 base, and 6 bases stayed unmatched. Germline assignment: CDR1 SGHNT and CDR2 YENEEA. The DNA for the CDR3 is TGTGCCAGCAGCTATTCCGGGACAGCGAACACTGAAGCTTTCTTT. Residues: CASSYSGTANTEAFF.

The chain uses TRBV29-1 and TRBJ2-2, with 9 bases that match TRBD1. V lost 6 bases to trimming and J lost 7 bases; unmatched junction nucleotides: 3. Germline-derived CDR1 and CDR2 are SQVTM and ANQGSEA. The CDR3 consists of 12 residues. CDR3 nucleotide sequence: TGCAGCGTGGGGACAGGGAGCGGGGAGCTGTTTTTT. As protein: CSVGTGSGELFF.

The rearrangement uses TRBV18 and TRBJ1-2; no definite D call. V shed 0 bases and J shed 1 base, with 15 bases lying between them. CDR3 length: 17 residues. Germline V gene lookup returns CDR1 KGHSH and CDR2 LQKENI. CDR3 sequence: CASSPPDGPNNNYGYTF. DNA for the CDR3: TGTGCCAGCTCACCACCGGACGGACCGAACAATAACTATGGCTACACCTTC.

This clone was recorded a few times. The chain links TRBV9 to TRBJ2-3; 8 bases match TRBD2. The trim removed 0 bases at V and 1 base at J, leaving 7 bases unmatched. The CDR3 contains 17 residues. Per the germline V gene, CDR1 is SGDLS and CDR2 is YYNGEE. CDR3 residues: CASSVVSGGAGTDTQYF. CDR3 coding DNA: TGTGCCAGCAGCGTAGTAAGCGGGGGTGCCGGCACAGATACGCAGTATTTT.

Only a few counts were recorded for this clone. The chain employs TRBV9 and TRBJ2-1; D is unresolved. Trimming cost V 0 bases and J 2 bases, with 9 bases left between them. The CDR3 loop spans 15 amino acids. Germline-derived CDR1 and CDR2 are SGDLS and YYNGEE. CDR3 nucleotide sequence: TGTGCCAGCAGCGTAGGGTCCGAGGCCTACAATGAGCAGTTCTTC. Translated, it gives CASSVGSEAYNEQFF. The full variable domain, in which reference TRBV9 and TRBJ2-1 provide the parts outside the CDR3, is DSGVTQTPKHLITATGQRVTLRCSPRSGDLSVYWYQQSLDQGLQFLIQYYNGEERAKGNILERFSAQQFPDLHSELNLSSLELGDSALYFCASSVGSEAYNEQFFGPGTRLTVL.

The rearrangement uses TRBV11-2 and TRBJ2-1, with D tentatively TRBD1 or TRBD2 (5 bases each). V was clipped by 5 bases and J by 0 bases, with 8 bases between them. Germline CDR1 and CDR2: SGHAT and FQNNGV. CDR3 length: 14 residues. The CDR3: CASSRGSSYNEQFF. DNA of the CDR3: TGTGCCAGCAGCCGGGGCAGCTCCTACAATGAGCAGTTCTTC. Variable domain in full (rest from reference TRBV11-2 and TRBJ2-1): EAGVAQSPRYKIIEKRQSVAFWCNPISGHATLYWYQQILGQGPKLLIQFQNNGVVDDSQLPKDRFSAERLKGVDSTLKIQPAKLEDSAVYLCASSRGSSYNEQFFGPGTRLTVL.

This clone was seen repeatedly, ten times or more. V gene TRBV28 combines with J gene TRBJ2-6; D is possibly TRBD1 (5 bases). CDR3 length: 15 amino acids. V was trimmed by 6 bases and J by 2 bases, leaving 11 bases between them. Germline V gene sequence: CDR1 MDHEN, CDR2 SYDVKM. As DNA, the CDR3 is TGTGCCAGCAGGACCGACAGCACTGGGGCCAACGTCCTGACTTTC. The encoded protein is CASRTDSTGANVLTF.

This sequence joins TRBV29-1 and TRBJ2-5, with 9 bases that match TRBD1. After removal of 1 base from V and 11 bases from J, the junction contained 8 bases not matched to a gene. Per germline, CDR1 SQVTM and CDR2 ANQGSEA. The length of the CDR3 is 13 residues. The CDR3 here is CSVEGDRVREQYF. The CDR3 DNA reads TGCAGCGTTGAAGGGGACAGGGTTAGGGAGCAGTACTTC. Drawing the rest from reference TRBV29-1 and TRBJ2-5, the complete variable domain is SAVISQKPSRDICQRGTSLTIQCQVDSQVTMMFWYRQQPGQSLTLIATANQGSEATYESGFVIDKFPISRPNLTFSTLTVSNMSPEDSSIYLCSVEGDRVREQYFGPGTRLLVL.

The chain is built from TRBV20-1 and TRBJ1-2; D is perhaps TRBD1 (5 bases). Germline CDR1 and CDR2: DFQATT and SNEGSKA (reference sequence). The length of the CDR3 is 11 residues. Trimming left V 1 base short and J 10 bases short, with 10 bases between. Written as DNA, the CDR3 is TGCAGTGCTAGAGTTCCAGGGCACTACACCTTC. It encodes CSARVPGHYTF.

The rearrangement links TRBV2 to TRBJ1-5, with D maybe TRBD1 (6 bases). V was pared by 1 base and J by 7 bases, with 11 bases between. Looked up from germline, CDR1 is SNHLY and CDR2 is FYNNEI. This CDR3 is 14 amino acids long. The CDR3 coding sequence is TGTGCCAGCAGTGAAGAACAGGGAGGCCAGCCCCAGCATTTT. Translating it yields CASSEEQGGQPQHF.

This chain uses TRBV5-8 with TRBJ1-2; no firm D call. The germline V gene encodes CDR1 SGHTS and CDR2 YDEGEE. V was pared by 6 bases and J by 0 bases, with 15 bases between. This CDR3 region has 15 residues. The CDR3, as DNA: TGTGCCAGCACCCCGGCCGGGATAACTAACTATGGCTACACCTTC. This gives the protein CASTPAGITNYGYTF.

The V call is TRBV5-1, the J call TRBJ2-7; 12 nucleotides agree with TRBD2. J was trimmed by 5 bases and V by 8 bases; bases with no gene match: 8. Germline CDR1 SGHRS, CDR2 YFSETQ. This CDR3 region has 14 residues. CDR3 bases: TGCGCCAGTGGACGGACTAGCGGGATTGACGAGCAGTACTTC. It encodes CASGRTSGIDEQYF. Full variable domain (outside the CDR3, taken from reference TRBV5-1 and TRBJ2-7): KAGVTQTPRYLIKTRGQQVTLSCSPISGHRSVSWYQQTPGQGLQFLFEYFSETQRNKGNFPGRFSGRQFSNSRSEMNVSTLELGDSALYLCASGRTSGIDEQYFGPGTRLTVT.

This clone was found a few times. This chain links TRBV6-5 with TRBJ2-7; 9 nucleotides agree with TRBD2. V shed 7 bases, J shed 6 bases, and the junction held 7 bases outside the gene matches. The CDR3 consists of 13 residues. Per the germline V gene, CDR1 is MNHEY and CDR2 is SVGAGI. CDR3 loop: CASMAGGAREQYF. For the CDR3, the DNA is TGTGCCAGCATGGCGGGGGGGGCTCGCGAGCAGTACTTC.

The V and J genes are TRBV14 and TRBJ2-2; D could derive from TRBD1 or TRBD2 (5 bases each). The germline CDR1 and CDR2 sequences are SGHDN and FVKESK. Trimming removed 0 bases from V and 3 bases from J, with 8 bases in between. CDR3 length: 15 amino acids. In nucleotides, the CDR3 is TGTGCCAGCAGCCAAGATTGGGGGTACACCGGGGAGCTGTTTTTT. Amino acids: CASSQDWGYTGELFF.

Regarding this clone: The sample holds other DNA sequences that translate to the same CDR3. The V call is TRBV7-2, the J call TRBJ2-3; TRBD1 might be the D (5 bases). The germline V gene encodes CDR1 SGHTA and CDR2 FQGNSA. Trimming removed 2 bases at V and 3 bases at J, with 9 bases between. The CDR3 length is 14 residues. CDR3 sequence (DNA): TGTGCCAGCAGCTTAAGTAGGGGTACAGATACGCAGTATTTT. Encoded protein: CASSLSRGTDTQYF.

The chain recombines TRBV29-1 with TRBJ1-6, with D unresolved. Trimming took 5 bases from V and 7 from J, leaving 9 bases between them. CDR1 and CDR2 (germline): SQVTM, ANQGSEA. The CDR3 sequence is 12 residues long. CDR3 bases: TGCAGCGTTATGGACGGGAATTCACCCCTCCACTTT. Protein sequence: CSVMDGNSPLHF.

This clone was counted a few times. The chain has TRBV18 and TRBJ2-5; the match to TRBD2 covers 12 bases. CDR3 length: 16 amino acids. With V trimmed by 6 bases and J by 2 bases, 7 bases remained unmatched. In germline, CDR1 is KGHSH, CDR2 LQKENI. The CDR3 is CASSRTSGRPQETQYF. The DNA for the CDR3 is TGTGCCAGCTCCCGAACTAGCGGGAGGCCACAAGAGACCCAGTACTTC.

The chain uses TRBV7-9 and TRBJ1-6; TRBD1 agrees at 7 bases. V lost 4 bases, J lost 10 bases, and 10 bases stayed unmatched. CDR1 is SEHNR, CDR2 FQNEAQ, per germline (reference sequence). The CDR3 extends over 15 amino acids. The CDR3 DNA sequence: TGTGCCAGCAGCTCGACAATGGGACAGACCTCACCCCTCCACTTT. This codes for CASSSTMGQTSPLHF. Full variable domain (missing parts from reference TRBV7-9 and TRBJ1-6): DTGVSQNPRHKITKRGQNVTFRCDPISEHNRLYWYRQTLGQGPEFLTYFQNEAQLEKSRLLSDRFSAERPKGSFSTLEIQRTEQGDSAMYLCASSSTMGQTSPLHFGNGTRLTVT.

This clone turned up a few times. The chain joins TRBV23-1 to TRBJ2-7, with D uncertain. TRBV23-1 is filed as an ORF, its function uncertain. The length of the CDR3 is 14 residues. Trimming took 0 bases from V and 3 from J, leaving 9 bases between them. The CDR3 DNA reads as TGCGCCAGCAGTCAATCCTCAGAGATCTACGAGCAGTACGTC. It encodes CASSQSSEIYEQYV.

This clone was detected only a few times. The genes are TRBV4-2 and TRBJ2-7; TRBD1 agrees at 9 bases. V was clipped by 8 bases and J by 2 bases; unmatched bases: 7. Germline CDR1 and CDR2: LGHNA and YNFKEQ. This CDR3 contains 14 residues. The CDR3 DNA is TGTGCCAGCTCACCGGGACAGGGTGCCTACGAGCAGTACTTC. Its protein product is CASSPGQGAYEQYF.

The rearrangement uses TRBV18 and TRBJ1-4; D is ambiguous. There are 15 residues in the CDR3. Trimming cost V 1 base and J 6 bases, with 12 bases left between them. Per germline, CDR1 KGHSH and CDR2 LQKENI. CDR3 residues: CASSPQLGRDEKLFF. The CDR3 DNA reads TGTGCCAGCTCACCACAACTGGGGAGGGATGAAAAACTGTTTTTT.

On this clone itself: Different DNA sequences within this sample yield the same CDR3. The rearrangement joins TRBV7-2 to TRBJ1-1; D remains ambiguous. The V gene's germline CDR1 is SGHTA and CDR2 FQGNSA. The CDR3 consists of 13 residues. Trimming took off 2 bases at V and 1 base at J, with 5 bases between the two ends. CDR3: CASSLQRNTEAFF. CDR3 DNA: TGTGCCAGCAGCTTACAGAGGAACACTGAAGCTTTCTTT. The full variable domain, rest sourced from reference TRBV7-2 and TRBJ1-1, is GAGVSQSPSNKVTEKGKDVELRCDPISGHTALYWYRQSLGQGLEFLIYFQGNSAPDKSGLPSDRFSAERTGGSVSTLTIQRTQQEDSAVYLCASSLQRNTEAFFGQGTRLTVV.

There are a few counts of this clone. The J gene is TRBJ1-5, the V gene TRBV30, with D possibly TRBD1 on 5 matching bases. Trimming took 3 bases from V and 5 from J, leaving 20 bases between them. The V gene's germline CDR1 is GTSNPN and CDR2 SVGIG (reference sequence). CDR3 length: 16 residues. The CDR3 loop reads CAWSPPPLRGDQPQHF. DNA of the CDR3: TGTGCCTGGAGCCCACCCCCTCTACGGGGGGATCAGCCCCAGCATTTT.

This clone was found once. The chain is built from TRBV4-3 and TRBJ2-7; D is perhaps TRBD1 (5 bases). The CDR3 is 15 amino acids. Trimming removed 2 bases from V and 0 bases from J, with 11 bases in between. Germline CDR1 is LGHNA and CDR2 is YSLEER. Here the CDR3 reads CASSQNRQSSYEQYF. CDR3 DNA sequence: TGCGCCAGCAGCCAAAACCGACAGAGCTCCTACGAGCAGTACTTC.

This clone was picked up a small number of times. This chain joins TRBV18 and TRBJ2-5; D ambiguous. This CDR3 region has 13 residues. CDR1 is KGHSH and CDR2 is LQKENI in the germline V gene. V lost 6 bases and J lost 5, with 13 bases in between. CDR3 sequence (DNA): TGTGCCAGCTCGCTTCACAAAGTGGAGACCCAGTACTTC. Translated, it gives CASSLHKVETQYF.

The chain joins TRBV7-2 to TRBJ2-5; D may match TRBD1 or TRBD2 (5 bases each). V lost 8 bases to trimming and J lost 7 bases, with 20 bases between them. Per the germline V gene, CDR1 is SGHTA and CDR2 is FQGNSA. This CDR3 contains 14 residues. CDR3 protein: CASARERTSRTQYF. CDR3 DNA sequence: TGTGCCAGCGCCAGGGAGCGCACCAGTCGGACCCAGTACTTC.

This rearrangement joins TRBV4-2 to TRBJ2-2, with 7 nucleotides matching TRBD2. Losses at the gene ends were 0 bases for V and 3 bases for J; bases not matched to a gene: 4. CDR3 length equals 16 residues. Germline V gives CDR1 LGHNA, CDR2 YNFKEQ. The chain's CDR3 is CASSQDRDYYTGELFF. The DNA of the CDR3 is TGTGCCAGCAGCCAAGACCGGGACTACTACACCGGGGAGCTGTTTTTT.